The 24 T cell receptor beta chains presented below share a single source sample, sequenced in a study of blood T cells in healthy people across ages. Then a second PCR, running roughly 7 to 12 cycles, was carried out with a sample-barcoded 5' primer and a J-beta primer mix. One entry per CDR3 protein results from TCRdb running MiXCR on the 5' RACE reads. The sample shows about 600,000 distinct CDR3 sequences, around half of them seen only once. Specimen: blood. Receptors were obtained from a man at least 80 years old in good health.

The chain has TRBV5-1 and TRBJ2-5; 8 bases are a match to TRBD2. The V gene's germline CDR1 is SGHRS and CDR2 YFSETQ. V lost 1 base and J lost 1; bases outside the gene matches: 9. The CDR3 sequence is 17 residues long. CDR3 in DNA: TGCGCCAGCAGCTTGCATTCCGGCGGGGGGCTCCAAGAGACCCAGTACTTC. Translation: CASSLHSGGGLQETQYF.

CDR3 coding DNA: TGTGCCAGCAGCGTCACTAGCGGGGGGGCTTTTGAGCAGTTCTTC. Amino acids: CASSVTSGGAFEQFF. The chain employs TRBV7-2 and TRBJ2-1; 13 bases are a match to TRBD2. Germline values: CDR1 SGHTA, CDR2 FQGNSA. Trimming cost V 5 bases and J 9 bases; bases outside gene matches: 7. This CDR3 comprises 15 residues.

This clonotype has only a few counts. V is TRBV10-1 and J is TRBJ2-3, with TRBD2 matching over 13 bases. This CDR3 is built from 15 residues. J lost 6 bases, V lost 6 bases, and 6 bases had no gene match. Germline-derived CDR1 and CDR2 are WNHNN and SYGVQD (reference sequence). The CDR3 sequence: CASRAGTSGDDTQYF. CDR3 DNA: TGCGCCAGCAGGGCCGGGACTAGCGGGGACGATACGCAGTATTTT.

This clonotype was counted a few times. V usage is TRBV9 and J usage is TRBJ1-2; maybe TRBD1 (5 bases). Germline-derived CDR1 and CDR2 are SGDLS and YYNGEE. The CDR3 sequence is 17 residues long. Trimming stripped 4 bases from V and 6 bases from J, with 25 bases between. This chain's CDR3 is CASSSDTHPGYRDGYTF. DNA of the CDR3: TGTGCCAGCAGCTCCGATACTCATCCAGGGTACAGAGATGGCTACACCTTC.

The chain couples TRBV20-1 to TRBJ2-7; TRBD2 matches at 9 bases. Germline V CDR1 and CDR2: DFQATT, SNEGSKA (reference sequence). V trimming: 4 bases; J trimming: 2 bases; junction bases outside the gene matches: 6. This CDR3 has 14 amino acids. CDR3 sequence reads: CSATVAGAAYEQYF. CDR3 sequence (DNA): TGCAGTGCTACTGTAGCGGGAGCCGCCTACGAGCAGTACTTC.

This clonotype was observed a handful of times. V usage is TRBV7-2 and J usage is TRBJ1-6; D might be TRBD1 (5 bases). Trimming shortened V by 5 bases and J by 6 bases, and 8 bases separated the two germline ends. CDR1 is SGHTA and CDR2 is FQGNSA in the germline V gene. This CDR3 spans 13 amino acids. The CDR3 region is CASSGGGNSPLHF. CDR3 bases: TGTGCCAGCAGCGGGGGGGGTAATTCACCCCTCCACTTT.

This clonotype was counted only a few times. The rearrangement uses TRBV28 and TRBJ2-7; D uncertain. The V end was cut by 7 bases, the J end by 5 bases, with 15 bases between. Germline values: CDR1 MDHEN, CDR2 SYDVKM. CDR3 length: 13 residues. DNA for the CDR3: TGTGCCAGCAATGGGCAGCTAAGGGACGAGCAGTACTTC. Encoded protein: CASNGQLRDEQYF. Full variable domain (outside the CDR3, taken from reference TRBV28 and TRBJ2-7): DVKVTQSSRYLVKRTGEKVFLECVQDMDHENMFWYRQDPGLGLRLIYFSYDVKMKEKGDIPEGYSVSREKKERFSLILESASTNQTSMYLCASNGQLRDEQYFGPGTRLTVT.

A word on this clonotype: Given a much more abundant clone one base away, this may be a read error. This chain uses TRBV10-3 with TRBJ1-5; D possibly corresponds to TRBD1 (5 bases). This CDR3 has 14 residues. Germline V gene sequence: CDR1 ENHRY, CDR2 SYGVKD. Trimming cost V 0 bases and J 12 bases, with 15 bases left between them. The CDR3: CAISESRDVADQHF. DNA of the CDR3: TGTGCCATCAGTGAGTCGCGGGACGTAGCTGACCAGCATTTT.

V and J are TRBV7-2 and TRBJ1-6; D is unresolved. From germline, CDR1 is SGHTA and CDR2 FQGNSA. The V end lost 3 bases, the J end lost 13 bases, and 19 bases lay between the germline ends. There are 15 residues in the CDR3. CDR3 in amino acids: CASSFYRAAPAPLHF. The DNA for the CDR3 is TGTGCCAGCAGCTTTTACCGGGCCGCACCGGCTCCCCTCCACTTT.

This clonotype has just a few counts. This rearrangement joins TRBV7-2 to TRBJ2-1; D tentatively fits TRBD1 or TRBD2 (7 bases each). Germline values: CDR1 SGHTA, CDR2 FQGNSA. This CDR3 has 15 residues. The V end lost 5 bases, the J end lost 4 bases, and 15 bases lay between the germline ends. The CDR3 DNA sequence: TGTGCCAGCAGCCAGGGGGGGAGCCCATACAATGAGCAGTTCTTC. Its protein product is CASSQGGSPYNEQFF. Supplemented by reference TRBV7-2 and TRBJ2-1, the full variable domain reads GAGVSQSPSNKVTEKGKDVELRCDPISGHTALYWYRQSLGQGLEFLIYFQGNSAPDKSGLPSDRFSAERTGGSVSTLTIQRTQQEDSAVYLCASSQGGSPYNEQFFGPGTRLTVL.

This chain connects TRBV29-1 to TRBJ2-2; D is possibly TRBD2 (6 bases). V was shortened by 5 bases and J by 5 bases, with 9 bases between the two germline ends. Germline lookup yields CDR1 SQVTM and CDR2 ANQGSEA. CDR3 length: 12 residues. This CDR3 is CSVRGRTGELFF. The CDR3 DNA follows: TGCAGCGTTAGAGGGAGGACCGGGGAGCTGTTTTTT.

The J gene is TRBJ2-3, the V gene TRBV20-1; TRBD2 matches at 10 bases. This CDR3 comprises 14 residues. Unmatched junction bases numbered 4, after V lost 6 bases and J lost 1 base. CDR1 and CDR2 from the germline V gene are DFQATT and SNEGSKA (reference sequence). The CDR3 nucleotides are TGCAGTGCGCATACTAGCGGGGGCACAGATACGCAGTATTTT. Amino acids: CSAHTSGGTDTQYF.

The gene calls are TRBV29-1 and TRBJ1-1, with 12 bases fitting TRBD1. Germline V gene lookup returns CDR1 SQVTM and CDR2 ANQGSEA. V gave up 3 bases and J gave up 4 bases; unmatched junction bases: 3. CDR3 length equals 14 residues. This CDR3 reads CSVDRGQGATEAFF. CDR3 bases: TGCAGCGTTGATAGGGGACAGGGGGCCACTGAAGCTTTCTTT.

The chain uses TRBV2 and TRBJ2-1; D is possibly TRBD2 (5 bases). The CDR3 contains 14 residues. Germline V gene lookup returns CDR1 SNHLY and CDR2 FYNNEI. Trimming removed 5 bases from V and 10 bases from J, with 18 bases in between. CDR3 region: CASSSGIPLGEQFF. Here the CDR3 DNA reads TGTGCCAGCAGTTCCGGGATTCCCCTGGGGGAGCAGTTCTTC.

The chain combines TRBV5-1 with TRBJ2-7, with no clear D. Looked up from germline, CDR1 is SGHRS and CDR2 is YFSETQ. Trimming stripped 0 bases from V and 2 bases from J, with 9 bases between. There are 14 residues in the CDR3. The CDR3 coding sequence is TGCGCCAGCAGCTTGGGCAGTCTGCCCTACGAGCAGTACTTC. Protein product: CASSLGSLPYEQYF.

The chain has TRBV4-3 and TRBJ2-3; 9 bases agree with TRBD2. Germline V gene data show CDR1 as LGHNA and CDR2 as YSLEER. The CDR3 length is 18 residues. The junction had 11 bases not matched to a gene; V was cut back by 0 bases and J by 4 bases. Written as DNA, the CDR3 is TGCGCCAGCAGCCAAGATTACCGCGGGAGGGCCGTGGCAGATACGCAGTATTTT. Translated: CASSQDYRGRAVADTQYF.

This chain joins TRBV6-1 and TRBJ1-2; maybe TRBD1 (6 bases). Trimming left V 6 bases short and J 3 bases short, with 17 bases between. The germline V gene has CDR1 MNHNS and CDR2 SASEGT. The CDR3 length is 15 residues. The CDR3 DNA is TGTGCCAGCAGCACCGACAGGACCTTCTACTATGGCTACACCTTC. Its protein is CASSTDRTFYYGYTF.

The V and J genes are TRBV10-3 and TRBJ2-7; D could derive from TRBD1 or TRBD2 (5 bases each). Looked up from germline, CDR1 is ENHRY and CDR2 is SYGVKD. Trimming stripped 8 bases from V and 2 bases from J, with 13 bases between. CDR3 length equals 13 residues. The CDR3 nucleotides read TGTGCCATCCAGGGCTCGGGGCCCTACGAGCAGTACTTC. This encodes CAIQGSGPYEQYF.

The chain is built from TRBV7-9 and TRBJ1-1; possibly TRBD1 for D (6 bases). From germline, CDR1 is SEHNR and CDR2 FQNEAQ (reference sequence). The V end lost 5 bases, the J end lost 0 bases, and 16 bases lay between the germline ends. The CDR3 length is 16 residues. CDR3 in amino acids: CASSRDGQPMNTEAFF. The CDR3 DNA reads TGTGCCAGCAGCCGTGATGGACAGCCCATGAACACTGAAGCTTTCTTT.

As to this clonotype: At one boundary the junction diverges from the germline segment, which might be a read error. The genes are TRBV7-2 and TRBJ2-1; TRBD1 might be the D (6 bases). The CDR3 length is 15 residues. Germline V gene sequence: CDR1 SGHTA, CDR2 FQGNSA. In DNA, the CDR3 is TGTGCCAGCAGCTTGAGTGGGGGCTCTTACAATGACCAGTTCTTC. It codes for CASSLSGGSYNDQFF.

This clonotype was picked up many times. This chain links TRBV7-9 with TRBJ1-2, with D maybe TRBD1 (5 bases). V was clipped by 1 base and J by 3 bases, with 9 bases between them. Germline V CDR1 and CDR2: SEHNR, FQNEAQ (reference sequence). The length of the CDR3 is 14 residues. The CDR3 DNA follows: TGTGCCAGCAGCTTAGAGACAGACTACTATGGCTACACCTTC. This gives the protein CASSLETDYYGYTF. Variable domain in full (rest from reference TRBV7-9 and TRBJ1-2): DTGVSQNPRHKITKRGQNVTFRCDPISEHNRLYWYRQTLGQGPEFLTYFQNEAQLEKSRLLSDRFSAERPKGSFSTLEIQRTEQGDSAMYLCASSLETDYYGYTFGSGTRLTVV.

The chain carries TRBV5-1 and TRBJ2-3, with D perhaps TRBD1 or TRBD2 (5 bases each). This CDR3 contains 13 residues. Germline V gene sequence: CDR1 SGHRS, CDR2 YFSETQ. The V and J ends lost 4 bases and 14 bases respectively, with 20 bases between them. This CDR3 reads CASSASGALSWYF. The CDR3 DNA reads TGCGCCAGCAGCGCCTCCGGGGCGTTAAGTTGGTATTTT.

V usage is TRBV20-1 and J usage is TRBJ1-1; 9 bases map to TRBD1. V lost 3 bases, J lost 2 bases, and 10 bases stayed unmatched. Germline CDR1 and CDR2: DFQATT and SNEGSKA (reference sequence). This CDR3 is 16 amino acids long. CDR3 DNA sequence: TGCAGTGCTAGGCCGGGACAGGGTCCTCCCAACACTGAAGCTTTCTTT. Translation gives CSARPGQGPPNTEAFF.

This clonotype was picked up a small number of times. This rearrangement joins TRBV10-3 to TRBJ2-3; unclear D gene. This CDR3 contains 13 residues. Germline values: CDR1 ENHRY, CDR2 SYGVKD. The DNA for the CDR3 is TGTGCTTCAGCACGGGTCGGCACAGATACGCAGTATTTT. Its protein product is CASARVGTDTQYF.